The TCR beta chain under discussion was sequenced for a study of HIV-infected children after antiretroviral therapy interruption. The overall study: Samples from the continuous-treatment group were taken at weeks 0, 48 and 150.

The TCR library was built from RNA with a 3' RACE protocol and unique molecular identifiers. TCRdb itself ran the 3' RACE reads through MiXCR, one entry per CDR3 protein. This table has more than 35,000 distinct CDR3 sequences, over 6% appearing once. CDR3 size: 14 residues. Per the germline V gene, CDR1 is DFQATT and CDR2 is SNEGSKA (reference sequence). With 2 bases clipped from V and 5 bases from J, the junction kept 6 bases outside the gene matches. The treatment denotes: PENTA 11 planned treatment interruption arm or continuous ART arm. The receptor was isolated from a pool of human donors with HIV. V is TRBV20-1 and J is TRBJ2-1, with 7 bases lining up with TRBD2. The material was CD45RA+ CD4+ T cells from PBMCs, pooled from several time points, obtained from a donor given antiretroviral therapy, either interrupted or continuous. Stated subset: naive CD4+ CD45RA+ CD45RO- T cells. CDR3 sequence (DNA): TGCAGTGCTAGAAGAAGCGGGATAGACAATGAGCAGTTCTTC. Translating it yields CSARRSGIDNEQFF.